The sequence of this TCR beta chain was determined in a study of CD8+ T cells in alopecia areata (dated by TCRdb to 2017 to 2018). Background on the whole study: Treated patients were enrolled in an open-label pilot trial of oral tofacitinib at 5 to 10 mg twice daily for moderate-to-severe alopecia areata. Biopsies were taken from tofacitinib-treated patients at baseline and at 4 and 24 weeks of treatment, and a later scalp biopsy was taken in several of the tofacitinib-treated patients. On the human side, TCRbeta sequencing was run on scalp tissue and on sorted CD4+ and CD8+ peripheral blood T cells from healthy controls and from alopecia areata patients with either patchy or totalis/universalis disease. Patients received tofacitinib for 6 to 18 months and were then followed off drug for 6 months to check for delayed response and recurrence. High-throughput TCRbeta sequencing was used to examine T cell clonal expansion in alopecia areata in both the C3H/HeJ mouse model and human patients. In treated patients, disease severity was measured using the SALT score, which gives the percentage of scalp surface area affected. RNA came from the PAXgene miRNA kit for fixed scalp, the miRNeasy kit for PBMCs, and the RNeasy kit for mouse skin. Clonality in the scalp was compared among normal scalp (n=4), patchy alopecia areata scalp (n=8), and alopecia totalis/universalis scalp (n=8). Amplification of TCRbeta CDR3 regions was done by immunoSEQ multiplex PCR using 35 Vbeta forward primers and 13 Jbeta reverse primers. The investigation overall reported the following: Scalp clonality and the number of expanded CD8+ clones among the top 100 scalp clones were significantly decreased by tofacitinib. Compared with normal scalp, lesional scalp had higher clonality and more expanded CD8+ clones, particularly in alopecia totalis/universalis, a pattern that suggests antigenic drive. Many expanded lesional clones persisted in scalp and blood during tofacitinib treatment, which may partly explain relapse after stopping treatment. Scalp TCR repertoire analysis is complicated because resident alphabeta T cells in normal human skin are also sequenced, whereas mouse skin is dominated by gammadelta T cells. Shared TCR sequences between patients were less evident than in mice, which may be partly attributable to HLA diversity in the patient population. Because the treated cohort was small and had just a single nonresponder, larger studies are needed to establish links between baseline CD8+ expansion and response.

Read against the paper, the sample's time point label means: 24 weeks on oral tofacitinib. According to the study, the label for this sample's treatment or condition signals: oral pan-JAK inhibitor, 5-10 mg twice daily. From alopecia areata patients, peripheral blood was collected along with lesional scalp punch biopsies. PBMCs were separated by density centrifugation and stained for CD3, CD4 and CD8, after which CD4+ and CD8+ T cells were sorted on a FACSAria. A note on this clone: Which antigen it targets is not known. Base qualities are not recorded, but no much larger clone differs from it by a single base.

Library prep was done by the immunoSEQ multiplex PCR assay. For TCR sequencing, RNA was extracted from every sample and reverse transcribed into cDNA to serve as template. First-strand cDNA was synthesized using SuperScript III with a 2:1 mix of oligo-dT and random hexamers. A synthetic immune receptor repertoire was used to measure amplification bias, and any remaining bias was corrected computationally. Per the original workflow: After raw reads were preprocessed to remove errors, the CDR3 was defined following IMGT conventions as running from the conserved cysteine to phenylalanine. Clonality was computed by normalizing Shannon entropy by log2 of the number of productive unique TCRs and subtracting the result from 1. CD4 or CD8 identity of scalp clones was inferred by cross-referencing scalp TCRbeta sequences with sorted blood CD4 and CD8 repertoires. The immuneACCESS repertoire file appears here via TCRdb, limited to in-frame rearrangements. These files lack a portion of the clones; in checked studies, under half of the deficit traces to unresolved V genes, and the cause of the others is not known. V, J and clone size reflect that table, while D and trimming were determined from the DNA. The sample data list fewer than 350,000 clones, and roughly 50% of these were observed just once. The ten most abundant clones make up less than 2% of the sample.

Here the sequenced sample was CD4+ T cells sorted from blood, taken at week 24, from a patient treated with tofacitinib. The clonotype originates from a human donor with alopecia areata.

The CDR3 is CASSPGLHTVYGYTF. The DNA is TGTGCCAGCAGTCCGGGACTCCATACCGTCTATGGCTACACCTTC. The V and J genes are TRBV6-6 and TRBJ1-2, and TRBD1 may be the D gene, going by 5 matching bases. CDR1 is given as MNHNY and CDR2 as SVGAGI, both from the germline V gene (reference sequence). The junction carries 17 bases between V and J, which are trimmed by 5 bases and 4 bases respectively. Measured from the cysteine to the phenylalanine, the CDR3 is 15 residues long. Only the CDR3 DNA stays, 45 bases, in frame from base 1.